Presented here are 32 T cell receptor beta chains from one specimen sequenced in a study of blood T cell repertoires in COVID-19. Sequencing was performed with immunoSEQ multiplex PCR; in TCRdb, only in-frame clones are kept and a portion is missing. The sample contains 300,000 or so clones, approximately 90% of which appear only once. The sequenced sample was peripheral blood. The origin of the receptors is a woman aged 40 to 49 with acute or convalescent COVID-19.

The CDR3 spells CASSAGLAGGANTGELFF. For the CDR3, the DNA is TGCGCCAGCAGTGCGGGACTAGCGGGGGGAGCGAACACCGGGGAGCTGTTTTTT. The chain has TRBV10-1 and TRBJ2-2; TRBD2 aligns across 15 bases. The CDR3 has 18 residues. CDR1 WNHNN and CDR2 SYGVQD come from the germline V gene (reference sequence). J gave up 0 bases and V 4 bases, and 3 bases lay outside the gene matches.

The V and J genes are TRBV15 and TRBJ1-2; 10 bases map to TRBD1. This CDR3 has 14 amino acids. J was trimmed by 8 bases and V by 5 bases; bases with no gene match: 8. CDR1 is LNHNV, CDR2 YYDKDF, per germline (reference sequence). The CDR3 DNA reads TGTGCCACCAGCGCTAGACAGGGGGCGGCCGGCTACACCTTC. It codes for CATSARQGAAGYTF.

This chain connects TRBV7-2 to TRBJ2-4; D perhaps matches TRBD2 (5 bases). CDR3 length: 15 amino acids. The V end was cut by 4 bases, the J end by 6 bases, with 16 bases between. Germline V CDR1 and CDR2: SGHTA, FQGNSA. The CDR3 bases are TGTGCCAGCAGCTCTAGCTCCGTGACGCTAAACATTCAGTACTTC. It yields the protein CASSSSSVTLNIQYF.

The chain uses TRBV4-1 and TRBJ2-3, with D tentatively TRBD2 (5 bases). Trimming took 3 bases from V and 3 from J, leaving 7 bases between them. The CDR3 length is 13 residues. From germline, CDR1 is MGHRA and CDR2 YSYEKL. In nucleotides, the CDR3 is TGCGCCAGCAGCCACGTAGCGACAGATACGCAGTATTTT. Protein sequence: CASSHVATDTQYF.

V is TRBV5-1 and J is TRBJ1-1; tentative D call: TRBD1 (5 bases). The CDR3 totals 16 residues. Germline V gene data show CDR1 as SGHRS and CDR2 as YFSETQ. Trimming removed 4 bases at V and 7 bases at J, with 23 bases between. This CDR3 is CASSLGDGAFPYEAFF. In nucleotides, the CDR3 is TGCGCCAGCAGCCTGGGCGATGGGGCTTTCCCATATGAAGCTTTCTTT.

The gene calls are TRBV19 and TRBJ1-5, with a weak D call TRBD1 (5 bases). The length of the CDR3 is 16 residues. V shed 0 bases and J shed 5 bases, with 14 bases lying between them. Germline CDR1 and CDR2: LNHDA and SQIVND (reference sequence). For the CDR3, the DNA is TGTGCCAGTAGTATAGACTGGGGGGGGTCGGATCAGCCCCAGCATTTT. It is translated as CASSIDWGGSDQPQHF.

The chain links TRBV24-1 to TRBJ1-2, with a weak D call TRBD1 (6 bases). Germline lookup yields CDR1 KGHDR and CDR2 SFDVKD. With 4 bases removed from V and 8 bases from J, the gap between germline ends came to 22 bases. The CDR3 contains 16 residues. The CDR3 nucleotides are TGTGCCACCAGTGACCCCACGGCACAGGGTAATTCGGGCTACACCTTC. Protein sequence: CATSDPTAQGNSGYTF.

This sequence joins TRBV4-1 and TRBJ2-2; 7 nucleotides match TRBD1. The CDR3 loop spans 18 amino acids. From germline, CDR1 is MGHRA and CDR2 YSYEKL. V gave up 2 bases and J gave up 3 bases; unmatched junction bases: 12. The CDR3 loop is CASSQSGTVSRYTGELFF. CDR3 DNA sequence: TGCGCCAGCAGCCAATCCGGGACAGTTTCTCGATACACCGGGGAGCTGTTTTTT.

In nucleotides, the CDR3 is TGCGCCAGCAGCCCGGCCTCTACAGTCTCCGAAACTTTCTTT. This sequence encodes CASSPASTVSETFF. This chain joins TRBV4-1 and TRBJ1-1; D not certain. CDR1 MGHRA and CDR2 YSYEKL come from the germline V gene. V lost 4 bases and J lost 12, with 21 bases in between. The CDR3 is made up of 14 amino acids.

The chain couples TRBV7-3 to TRBJ1-1; D is unclear. CDR3 length: 15 amino acids. The V gene lost 2 bases and the J gene lost 0 bases, with 10 bases spanning the gap. Per germline, CDR1 SGHTA and CDR2 FQGTGA. CDR3 in DNA: TGTGCCAGCAGCTTACTTCCGGGTTTGAACACTGAAGCTTTCTTT. Protein sequence: CASSLLPGLNTEAFF.

The chain carries TRBV24-1 and TRBJ1-2; D not resolved. V was shortened by 1 base and J by 7 bases, with 18 bases between the two germline ends. Germline CDR1 KGHDR, CDR2 SFDVKD. There are 16 residues in the CDR3. CDR3 amino acids: CATSDFQPREVSGYTF. The DNA of the CDR3 is TGTGCCACCAGTGATTTCCAGCCGAGGGAAGTTTCTGGCTACACCTTC.

The J gene is TRBJ1-1, the V gene TRBV5-1, with a weak D call TRBD1 (6 bases). CDR3 length: 14 amino acids. Trimming shortened V by 4 bases and J by 1 base, and 11 bases separated the two germline ends. CDR1 is SGHRS, CDR2 YFSETQ, per germline. The CDR3 region is CASSNGQQNTEAFF. DNA of the CDR3: TGCGCCAGCAGCAACGGACAGCAGAACACTGAAGCTTTCTTT.

The chain is built from TRBV6-5 and TRBJ1-1; D is possibly TRBD1 (5 bases). Trimming took off 5 bases at V and 4 bases at J, with 14 bases between the two ends. CDR1 MNHEY and CDR2 SVGAGI come from the germline V gene. This CDR3 has 14 residues. The CDR3 reads CASSQRSGGTEAFF. In DNA, the CDR3 is TGTGCCAGCAGTCAACGGAGCGGGGGCACTGAAGCTTTCTTT.

The V and J genes are TRBV6-5 and TRBJ1-6; D is unresolved. The CDR3 totals 13 residues. From germline, CDR1 is MNHEY and CDR2 SVGAGI. Deletions cut 0 bases from V and 8 bases from J, with 5 bases between. The CDR3 here is CASSYSEYSPLHF. Written as DNA, the CDR3 is TGTGCCAGCAGTTACTCGGAGTATTCACCCCTCCACTTT.

The CDR3 sequence is CASSPNRAQGYSPLHF. CDR3 coding DNA: TGTGCCAGCAGTCCCAATCGGGCACAGGGCTATTCACCCCTCCACTTT. The chain recombines TRBV27 with TRBJ1-6; tentative D call: TRBD1 (6 bases). Trimming shortened V by 5 bases and J by 8 bases, and 19 bases separated the two germline ends. The CDR3 covers 16 residues. The V gene's germline CDR1 is MNHEY and CDR2 SMNVEV (reference sequence).

V is TRBV18 and J is TRBJ1-1; possibly TRBD1 for D (5 bases). The V gene's germline CDR1 is KGHSH and CDR2 LQKENI. Trimming took off 1 base at V and 1 base at J, with 16 bases between the two ends. This CDR3 contains 17 residues. The chain's CDR3 is CASSPLYRQSGNTEAFF. The DNA of the CDR3 is TGTGCCAGCTCACCACTTTACCGACAGTCCGGGAACACTGAAGCTTTCTTT. Combining the CDR3 with reference TRBV18 and TRBJ1-1 gives the whole variable domain NAGVMQNPRHLVRRRGQEARLRCSPMKGHSHVYWYRQLPEEGLKFMVYLQKENIIDESGMPKERFSAEFPKEGPSILRIQQVVRGDSAAYFCASSPLYRQSGNTEAFFGQGTRLTVV.

The V call is TRBV5-1, the J call TRBJ2-2; 8 bases are a match to TRBD2. The CDR3 is 16 residues long. With 3 bases clipped from V and 1 base from J, the junction kept 5 bases outside the gene matches. Germline CDR1 is SGHRS and CDR2 is YFSETQ. CDR3 DNA sequence: TGCGCCAGCAGCTCTGGAGCGGGGGTGAACACCGGGGAGCTGTTTTTT. Amino acids: CASSSGAGVNTGELFF. Combining the CDR3 with reference TRBV5-1 and TRBJ2-2 gives the whole variable domain KAGVTQTPRYLIKTRGQQVTLSCSPISGHRSVSWYQQTPGQGLQFLFEYFSETQRNKGNFPGRFSGRQFSNSRSEMNVSTLELGDSALYLCASSSGAGVNTGELFFGEGSRLTVL.

The chain recombines TRBV10-3 with TRBJ2-7; 9 bases line up with TRBD1. The V gene's germline CDR1 is ENHRY and CDR2 SYGVKD. The CDR3 loop spans 12 amino acids. With V trimmed by 8 bases and J by 5 bases, 4 bases remained unmatched. This CDR3 is CAIGTGKDEQYV. Written as DNA, the CDR3 is TGTGCCATCGGGACAGGGAAGGACGAGCAGTACGTC.

About this clone: Other nucleotide sequences in the sample specify the same CDR3. The CDR3 DNA reads as TGTGCCAGTAGCCTCCACTATGGCTACACCTTC. Translating gives CASSLHYGYTF. This chain connects TRBV19 to TRBJ1-2; D is ambiguous. Germline V gene sequence: CDR1 LNHDA, CDR2 SQIVND (reference sequence). The CDR3 extends over 11 amino acids. Trimming took 6 bases from V and 3 from J, leaving 5 bases between them.

The J gene is TRBJ2-7, the V gene TRBV30, with a possible D match to TRBD1 (6 bases). The CDR3 is 13 amino acids. The V and J ends lost 0 bases and 2 bases respectively, with 8 bases between them. Germline CDR1 GTSNPN, CDR2 SVGIG (reference sequence). The CDR3 region has the DNA TGTGCCTGGAGTGTACAGGGCCCCTACGAGCAGTACGTC. Its translation is CAWSVQGPYEQYV.

This sequence joins TRBV5-1 and TRBJ2-3; 8 positions match TRBD2. The CDR3 is 15 amino acids. With 2 bases clipped from V and 3 bases from J, the junction kept 5 bases outside the gene matches. The V gene's germline CDR1 is SGHRS and CDR2 YFSETQ. CDR3 loop: CASSFTGGETDTQYF. The CDR3 DNA is TGCGCCAGCAGCTTTACCGGGGGGGAAACAGATACGCAGTATTTT.

The V gene is TRBV5-5, the J gene TRBJ1-5; D remains ambiguous. This CDR3 has 16 amino acids. Germline CDR1 reads SGHKS; CDR2 reads YYEKEE (reference sequence). Trimming cost V 3 bases and J 0 bases, with 13 bases left between them. The CDR3 reads CASSWGAADSNQPQHF. As DNA, the CDR3 is TGTGCCAGCAGCTGGGGAGCGGCGGATAGCAATCAGCCCCAGCATTTT.

This clone has just a few counts. This chain joins TRBV27 and TRBJ1-6; a weak D match, TRBD1 (6 bases). Germline CDR1 is MNHEY and CDR2 is SMNVEV (reference sequence). The V end lost 4 bases, the J end lost 7 bases, and 14 bases lay between the germline ends. The CDR3 runs to 15 residues. The CDR3 nucleotides read TGTGCCAGCAGTTGGGACATCTCCCGCAATTCACCCCTCCACTTT. Protein: CASSWDISRNSPLHF.

Comments on this clone: The sample has other DNA sequences that encode this CDR3 too. V usage is TRBV30 and J usage is TRBJ1-2; tentative D call: TRBD1 (6 bases). V was trimmed by 1 base and J by 0 bases, leaving 6 bases between them. This CDR3 region has 13 residues. Germline V lookup: CDR1 GTSNPN, CDR2 SVGIG (reference sequence). CDR3 bases: TGTGCCTGGAGTGGACAGGCTAACTATGGCTACACCTTC. Translation: CAWSGQANYGYTF.

The chain combines TRBV10-3 with TRBJ2-3; 14 bases are shared with TRBD2. Germline V lookup: CDR1 ENHRY, CDR2 SYGVKD. V trimming: 0 bases; J trimming: 0 bases; junction bases outside the gene matches: 8. The CDR3 is 20 amino acids. The DNA of the CDR3 is TGTGCCATCAGTGAGTCTTGGACTAGCGGGGGGTACTCTAGCACAGATACGCAGTATTTT. It specifies CAISESWTSGGYSSTDTQYF.

The rearrangement uses TRBV5-5 and TRBJ2-3; 7 bases line up with TRBD1. Trimming at V came to 1 base and at J to 4 bases, leaving 6 bases not matched to a gene. Germline assignment: CDR1 SGHKS and CDR2 YYEKEE (reference sequence). The CDR3 length is 15 residues. CDR3 in DNA: TGTGCCAGCAGCTTGTGGCAGGGGGAAGCAGATACGCAGTATTTT. It specifies CASSLWQGEADTQYF.

The CDR3: CASSLAGKGLSGANVLTF. The CDR3 coding sequence is TGCGCCAGCAGCTTGGCCGGGAAGGGACTCTCTGGGGCCAACGTCCTGACTTTC. The chain has TRBV5-1 and TRBJ2-6, with a tentative D call TRBD2 (6 bases). V was cut by 0 bases and J by 0 bases, with 13 bases left in between. The length of the CDR3 is 18 residues. The V gene's germline CDR1 is SGHRS and CDR2 YFSETQ.

The chain combines TRBV6-4 with TRBJ2-3; D may be TRBD1 (5 bases). The CDR3 extends over 14 amino acids. Germline CDR1 is MRHNA and CDR2 is SNTAGT. V was pared by 2 bases and J by 3 bases, with 9 bases between. The chain's CDR3 is CASSDGAVTDTQYF. For the CDR3, the DNA is TGTGCCAGCAGTGACGGGGCTGTGACAGATACGCAGTATTTT.

The chain combines TRBV19 with TRBJ1-1; 9 bases agree with TRBD1. Germline lookup yields CDR1 LNHDA and CDR2 SQIVND (reference sequence). The CDR3 is made up of 15 amino acids. Losses at the gene ends were 3 bases for V and 4 bases for J; bases not matched to a gene: 6. The CDR3 sequence is CASSIGTGRGTEAFF. Here the CDR3 DNA reads TGTGCCAGTAGTATTGGGACAGGGAGGGGCACTGAAGCTTTCTTT.

The chain employs TRBV30 and TRBJ1-1; the D gene is possibly TRBD1 (6 bases). This CDR3 has 11 residues. Trimming cost V 2 bases and J 11 bases, with 12 bases left between them. The V gene's germline CDR1 is GTSNPN and CDR2 SVGIG (reference sequence). CDR3 amino acids: CAWSSYRVAFF. CDR3 nucleotide sequence: TGTGCCTGGAGTAGTTACAGGGTGGCTTTCTTT.

The chain uses TRBV5-1 and TRBJ2-5; TRBD2 agrees at 10 bases. This CDR3 contains 17 residues. The V gene end was trimmed by 2 bases and the J gene end by 4 bases; junction bases not matched to a gene: 11. Germline loops: CDR1 SGHRS, CDR2 YFSETQ. Here the CDR3 reads CASSFPQAGGLGETQYF. For the CDR3, the DNA is TGCGCCAGCAGCTTCCCCCAAGCGGGGGGGCTGGGAGAGACCCAGTACTTC.

V gene TRBV6-5 combines with J gene TRBJ1-4, with 7 positions matching TRBD1. Germline V lookup: CDR1 MNHEY, CDR2 SVGAGI. The V segment lost 6 bases and the J segment 4 bases; nucleotides outside the gene matches: 5. CDR3 length: 14 residues. CDR3 region: CASRGDSFNEKLFF. CDR3 sequence (DNA): TGTGCCAGCAGGGGGGACAGTTTTAATGAAAAACTGTTTTTT.